This T cell receptor (beta chain) comes out of a study of blood T cell repertoires in COVID-19. For the study at large: Sites in the United States, Italy and Spain provided acute and convalescent COVID-19 samples. PBMCs, B-cell-depleted T cells, or T cells were the source of the cDNA or gDNA that made up the material.

V lost 5 bases and J 0 bases, leaving 8 bases between the germline ends. The CDR3 extends over 14 amino acids. CDR1 and CDR2 (germline): SGHAT, FQNNGV. In the study's own analysis: Reference gene primer amplification yielded estimated nucleated cell counts. Some clones are missing from TCRdb's copy, which holds only in-frame ones; the method was immunoSEQ multiplex PCR. That table gives V, J and clone size, and the DNA gave D and trimming. The sample comprises roughly 500,000 clones, 80% to 90% of which are singletons, and more than 3% rests with the top ten. The receptor was derived from a human donor in a cohort sampled during active COVID-19. This chain uses TRBV11-2 with TRBJ1-3, with D uncertain. The sequencing input was peripheral blood. The CDR3 sequence is CASSVSRSGNTIYF. In DNA form, the CDR3 reads TGTGCCAGCAGCGTATCGCGCTCTGGAAACACCATATATTTT.